This TCR beta chain was identified during a study of response to subunit inactivated influenza vaccine. TCRdb re-called the RT-PCR reads through MiXCR, storing one row per CDR3 protein. Of about 700,000 distinct CDR3 sequences in the sample, approximately 15% were seen once. As regards this clonotype: Its matching antigen is unknown.

Study observations and caveats: The study's authors posited that every seasonal influenza vaccination enlists few new T cells.

CDR1 MNHEY and CDR2 SVGAGI come from the germline V gene. The CDR3 consists of 17 residues. V shed 2 bases, J shed 7 bases, and the junction held 14 bases outside the gene matches. The chain uses TRBV6-5 and TRBJ2-3; 8 bases agree with TRBD2. The clonotype was recovered from a man aged 50 or older who received an inactivated influenza vaccine. This specimen was PBMCs from blood, taken 14 to 15 days before vaccination. CDR3 sequence (DNA): TGTGCCAGCAGTTACCTCCCCCCCGAGCGGGAGCTATATACGCAGTATTTT. Protein sequence: CASSYLPPERELYTQYF.